The present entry profiles one TCR beta chain with its context. The antigen remains undetermined. V was pared by 0 bases and J by 2 bases, with 5 bases of the junction left unmatched. Germline CDR1 and CDR2: SGHAT and FQNNGV. This CDR3 has 16 amino acids. How the authors handled the data: Rarely, patient CD8+ clones larger than 1% corresponded to published virus-specific TCRB sequences. Repertoires were generated with immunoSEQ multiplex PCR, while TCRdb's copy carries only in-frame clones and drops some. The DNA was the basis for D and trimming; V, J and clone size are from that table. The table shows 15,000 to 20,000 clones, with roughly 80% occurring only once. This sample was included in a study of somatic mutations in cytotoxic T cells in rheumatoid arthritis. On the study more broadly: Collection of patient blood (roughly 31 ml EDTA) took place right after diagnosis, before any treatment. Broader study findings: The CD8+ clonality of rheumatoid arthritis patients increased with age, whereas that of healthy controls did not.

This receptor was identified in an adult with rheumatoid arthritis. The rearrangement joins TRBV11-2 to TRBJ2-5, with TRBD2 matching 8 bases. The sequenced sample was CD8+ T cells sorted from blood. CDR3: CASSLEVAGLQETQYF. Written as DNA, the CDR3 is TGTGCCAGCAGCTTAGAGGTAGCGGGGCTACAAGAGACCCAGTACTTC.